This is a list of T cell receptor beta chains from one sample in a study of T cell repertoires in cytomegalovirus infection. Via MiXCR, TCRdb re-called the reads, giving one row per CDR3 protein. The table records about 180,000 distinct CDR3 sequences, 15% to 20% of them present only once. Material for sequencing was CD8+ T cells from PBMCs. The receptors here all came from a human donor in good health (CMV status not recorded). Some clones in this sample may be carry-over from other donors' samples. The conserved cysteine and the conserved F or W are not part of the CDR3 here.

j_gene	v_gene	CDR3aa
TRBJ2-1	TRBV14	ASSHPAGGHLEQF
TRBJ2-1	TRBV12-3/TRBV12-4	ASSPPSGGVYNEQF
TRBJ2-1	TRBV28	ASSPLGTASYNEQF
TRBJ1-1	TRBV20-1	SASYPDRNTEAF
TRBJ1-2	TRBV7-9	ASSLERQGIYGYT
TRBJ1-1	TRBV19	ASTLGTVNTEAF
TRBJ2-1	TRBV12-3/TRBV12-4	ASSLGNSYNEQF
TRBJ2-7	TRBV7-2	ASSTQGWEQY
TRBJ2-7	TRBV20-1	SARAADISSYEQY
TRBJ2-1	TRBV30	AAQSVGGRNEQF
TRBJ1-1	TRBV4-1	ASSQTGTGTEAF
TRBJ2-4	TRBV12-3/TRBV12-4	ASSRTSGEAKNIQY
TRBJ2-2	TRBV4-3	ASSHPREPGELF
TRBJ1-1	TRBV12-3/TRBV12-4	ASSPAQRTGPFLEAF
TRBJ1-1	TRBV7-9	ASSARTGAHHTTF
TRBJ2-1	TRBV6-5	ASSYDLAGDHNEQF
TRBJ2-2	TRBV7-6	ASSQTGSNTGELF
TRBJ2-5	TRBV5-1	ASSWGDRVLQETQY
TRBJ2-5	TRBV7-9	ASSSGLAGTGETQY
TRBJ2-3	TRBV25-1	ASSLMTVADTQY
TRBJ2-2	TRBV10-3	AISDGTGSDGELF
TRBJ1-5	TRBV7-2	ASSLNRVLNQPQH
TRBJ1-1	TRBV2	ASESNTEAF
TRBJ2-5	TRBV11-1	AISDGGLGEETQY
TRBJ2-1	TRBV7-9	ASKPSGDLYNEQF
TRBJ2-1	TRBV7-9	ASSLKVNNEQF
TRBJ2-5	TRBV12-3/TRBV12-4	ASRQRRAGGQETQY